The 10 T cell receptor beta chains below come from one sample, sequenced in a study of T cell repertoires in cytomegalovirus infection. TCRdb redid the calling of the reads with MiXCR, one entry per CDR3 protein. The data show 450,000 to 600,000 distinct CDR3 sequences, roughly a third seen once. Their target antigens are unknown. Here the sequenced sample was cultured PBMCs, taken from culture after CMV antigen stimulation. These receptor sequences come from a human donor in good health (CMV status not recorded). Some clones in this sample may be carry-over from other donors' samples.

The chain has TRBV6-1 and TRBJ1-2, with D perhaps TRBD1 (6 bases). V lost 5 bases and J 7 bases, leaving 17 bases between the germline ends. The CDR3 sequence is 14 residues long. Germline V gene data show CDR1 as MNHNS and CDR2 as SASEGT. The CDR3, as DNA: TGTGCCAGCAGTCCGGGAAGGGGGGCGGGTGGCTACACCTTC. Translated, it gives CASSPGRGAGGYTF.

This clonotype was detected many times. The V and J genes are TRBV12-5 and TRBJ2-5, with TRBD2 matching 10 bases. The V and J ends lost 1 base and 1 base, in that order; junction bases with no gene match: 0. CDR3 length: 15 residues. The germline gives CDR1 LGHNT, CDR2 FRNRAP. The CDR3 here is CASGLGLAGQETQYF. The DNA for the CDR3 is TGTGCTAGTGGTTTGGGACTAGCGGGCCAAGAGACCCAGTACTTC.

The chain is built from TRBV7-2 and TRBJ2-3; 12 bases are a match to TRBD2. This CDR3 spans 21 amino acids. CDR1 is SGHTA and CDR2 is FQGNSA in the germline V gene. V trimming: 3 bases; J trimming: 0 bases; junction bases outside the gene matches: 16. The CDR3 sequence is CASSFPPARLAGGQSTDTQYF. The CDR3 coding sequence is TGTGCCAGCAGCTTCCCCCCTGCACGGCTAGCGGGAGGGCAGAGCACAGATACGCAGTATTTT. Complete variable domain (other parts from reference TRBV7-2 and TRBJ2-3): GAGVSQSPSNKVTEKGKDVELRCDPISGHTALYWYRQSLGQGLEFLIYFQGNSAPDKSGLPSDRFSAERTGGSVSTLTIQRTQQEDSAVYLCASSFPPARLAGGQSTDTQYFGPGTRLTVL.

The gene calls are TRBV25-1 and TRBJ2-5; D unclear. This CDR3 region has 14 residues. Germline V gene sequence: CDR1 MGHDK, CDR2 SYGVNS. Trimming pared 3 bases from V and 1 base from J, leaving 9 bases between. The CDR3 loop reads CASSDHGVQETQYF. The CDR3 DNA sequence: TGTGCCAGCAGTGATCATGGGGTCCAAGAGACCCAGTACTTC.

This clonotype has more than one count but fewer than ten. The chain carries TRBV6-2 or TRBV6-3 and TRBJ2-1; 7 bases are a match to TRBD1. The V segment lost 2 bases and the J segment 9 bases; nucleotides outside the gene matches: 10. Germline-derived CDR1 and CDR2 are MNHEY and SVGEGT. The CDR3 is 15 amino acids. The CDR3 sequence is CASSYGTASQGEQFF. The CDR3 DNA reads TGTGCCAGCAGTTACGGGACAGCCTCCCAGGGTGAGCAGTTCTTC.

This clonotype was detected only a few times. The rearrangement links TRBV11-2 to TRBJ2-1, with 9 bases fitting TRBD2. Germline V lookup: CDR1 SGHAT, CDR2 FQNNGV. Germline trimming cut 5 bases from V and 4 bases from J; bases unmatched to any gene: 9. The CDR3 has 16 residues. The CDR3 here is CASSPRLAEIYNEQFF. CDR3 sequence (DNA): TGTGCCAGCAGCCCCCGACTAGCGGAAATATACAATGAGCAGTTCTTC.

This clonotype came up a few times. The CDR3 loop reads CASSHVLTSGKETQYF. The DNA for the CDR3 is TGCGCCAGCAGCCATGTCTTGACTAGCGGGAAGGAGACCCAGTACTTC. V gene TRBV4-1 combines with J gene TRBJ2-5; 11 bases are a match to TRBD2. This CDR3 contains 16 residues. The V and J ends lost 3 bases and 5 bases, in that order; junction bases with no gene match: 8. CDR1 is MGHRA and CDR2 is YSYEKL in the germline V gene.

The chain employs TRBV12-5 and TRBJ1-1; TRBD1 is a possible D gene (5 bases). The germline gives CDR1 LGHNT, CDR2 FRNRAP. The V end was cut by 7 bases, the J end by 3 bases, with 15 bases between. This CDR3 is built from 14 residues. CDR3 sequence (DNA): TGTGCTAGTGCATCGGGGGGATCGGACACTGAAGCTTTCTTT. This gives the protein CASASGGSDTEAFF.

The chain couples TRBV27 to TRBJ2-7; D call uncertain. The CDR3 has 15 amino acids. Trimming took 3 bases from V and 5 from J, leaving 17 bases between them. The germline gives CDR1 MNHEY, CDR2 SMNVEV (reference sequence). The CDR3 region has the DNA TGTGCCAGCAGTTTTTCCCTCCAGGACGTCGACGAGCAGTACTTC. This gives the protein CASSFSLQDVDEQYF.

The V and J genes are TRBV6-6 and TRBJ2-7; D possibly matches TRBD1 or TRBD2 (5 bases each). The ends were cut back, 0 bases at V and 1 base at J, with 16 bases in the middle. The CDR3 has 17 amino acids. Germline V lookup: CDR1 MNHNY, CDR2 SVGAGI (reference sequence). In DNA, the CDR3 is TGTGCCAGCAGTTACTCGAGTTCAGGGACGAGGTCCTACGAGCAGTACGTC. Encoded protein: CASSYSSSGTRSYEQYV.